The 25 T cell receptor beta chains listed next were all sequenced from one sample in a study of T cell changes during pregnancy in multiple sclerosis. The table came from immunoSEQ multiplex PCR; TCRdb's copy has only in-frame clones and leaves some out. In the table there are approximately 50,000 clones, approximately 95% of which are singletons. The sample was CD4+ T cells from peripheral blood mononuclear cells, taken in the third trimester of pregnancy. The receptors shown here come from a female donor with multiple sclerosis, enrolled in a pregnancy study.

The gene calls are TRBV6-6 and TRBJ1-6; 8 nucleotides line up with TRBD1. The germline V gene encodes CDR1 MNHNY and CDR2 SVGAGI (reference sequence). After removal of 5 bases from V and 10 bases from J, the junction contained 4 bases not matched to a gene. This CDR3 has 13 amino acids. DNA for the CDR3: TGTGCCAGCAGTGGACAGGGAGAATCACCCCTCCACTTT. It yields the protein CASSGQGESPLHF.

This clone was detected a few times. The chain couples TRBV5-1 to TRBJ2-2, with no clear D. The germline gives CDR1 SGHRS, CDR2 YFSETQ. Trimming shortened V by 0 bases and J by 2 bases, and 8 bases separated the two germline ends. This CDR3 is 15 amino acids long. This chain's CDR3 is CASSLELANTGELFF. The CDR3 nucleotides read TGCGCCAGCAGCTTGGAACTCGCAAACACCGGGGAGCTGTTTTTT.

The rearrangement uses TRBV9 and TRBJ1-1; D is uncertain. V was trimmed by 4 bases and J by 4 bases, leaving 17 bases between them. This CDR3 region has 15 residues. Per germline, CDR1 SGDLS and CDR2 YYNGEE. CDR3 sequence (DNA): TGTGCCAGCAGCTCCCGGAGTGTAAAGTTCACTGAAGCTTTCTTT. The encoded protein is CASSSRSVKFTEAFF. The whole variable domain, remainder taken from reference TRBV9 and TRBJ1-1, is DSGVTQTPKHLITATGQRVTLRCSPRSGDLSVYWYQQSLDQGLQFLIQYYNGEERAKGNILERFSAQQFPDLHSELNLSSLELGDSALYFCASSSRSVKFTEAFFGQGTRLTVV.

The chain recombines TRBV10-2 with TRBJ2-3; D possibly corresponds to TRBD1 (6 bases). There are 14 residues in the CDR3. Trimming pared 6 bases from V and 1 base from J, leaving 11 bases between. The V gene's germline CDR1 is WSHSY and CDR2 SAAADI. The CDR3 spells CASRGAGGTDTQYF. The CDR3 DNA is TGCGCCAGCAGGGGGGCCGGGGGCACAGATACGCAGTATTTT.

J is TRBJ2-1 and V is TRBV30; 10 nucleotides line up with TRBD1. The CDR3 has 16 amino acids. Germline CDR1 reads GTSNPN; CDR2 reads SVGIG (reference sequence). V lost 2 bases to trimming and J lost 3 bases; unmatched junction nucleotides: 7. Here the CDR3 DNA reads TGTGCCTGGAGTAAGGGCGACAGGGGGCTCTACAATGAGCAGTTCTTC. Its translation: CAWSKGDRGLYNEQFF.

The chain carries TRBV18 and TRBJ1-3; D uncertain. Trimming left V 2 bases short and J 0 bases short, with 5 bases between. This CDR3 has 14 residues. The germline gives CDR1 KGHSH, CDR2 LQKENI. The CDR3: CASSPTGSGNTIYF. CDR3 nucleotide sequence: TGTGCCAGCTCACCAACGGGCTCTGGAAACACCATATATTTT.

This chain connects TRBV15 to TRBJ1-3; no firm D call. The CDR3 is 17 residues long. In germline, CDR1 is LNHNV, CDR2 YYDKDF (reference sequence). V shed 5 bases and J shed 4 bases, with 21 bases lying between them. CDR3 protein: CATSRASDKRWGNTIYF. The CDR3 nucleotides are TGTGCCACCAGCCGAGCAAGCGACAAGCGGTGGGGAAACACCATATATTTT.

The J gene is TRBJ2-3, the V gene TRBV5-1; TRBD2 agrees at 9 bases. J gave up 4 bases and V 0 bases, and 9 bases lay outside the gene matches. Germline V gene lookup returns CDR1 SGHRS and CDR2 YFSETQ. The CDR3 covers 17 residues. DNA for the CDR3: TGCGCCAGCAGCTTGGTATCGACTAGCGGACTCGCAGATACGCAGTATTTT. It translates to CASSLVSTSGLADTQYF.

The chain combines TRBV29-1 with TRBJ1-1; D is undetermined. Trimming took off 6 bases at V and 0 bases at J, with 14 bases between the two ends. The CDR3 is 14 residues long. CDR1 SQVTM and CDR2 ANQGSEA come from the germline V gene. The CDR3, as DNA: TGCAGCGTACTATTCTTAGGTATGAACACTGAAGCTTTCTTT. Protein: CSVLFLGMNTEAFF.

This chain links TRBV9 with TRBJ1-2; 7 bases agree with TRBD1. Trimming cost V 3 bases and J 4 bases; bases outside gene matches: 12. Looked up from germline, CDR1 is SGDLS and CDR2 is YYNGEE. This CDR3 is built from 16 residues. The CDR3 nucleotides read TGTGCCAGCAGCGAAGGACAGACAGGGCAACGCTATGGCTACACCTTC. Protein product: CASSEGQTGQRYGYTF.

This chain joins TRBV5-4 and TRBJ1-2, with 12 bases fitting TRBD1. Per the germline V gene, CDR1 is SGHNT and CDR2 is YYREEE (reference sequence). The CDR3 sequence is 16 residues long. The trim removed 0 bases at V and 8 bases at J, leaving 8 bases unmatched. The CDR3 reads CASSLGGTGGFKGYTF. The CDR3 DNA is TGTGCCAGCAGCTTGGGCGGGACAGGGGGCTTTAAGGGCTACACCTTC.

The gene calls are TRBV2 and TRBJ2-1; TRBD2 matches at 13 bases. Germline trimming cut 5 bases from V and 7 bases from J; bases unmatched to any gene: 17. The CDR3 has 19 residues. Germline V CDR1 and CDR2: SNHLY, FYNNEI. Here the CDR3 reads CASSSTSGGALGSGNEQFF. The CDR3 DNA follows: TGTGCCAGCAGTTCCACTAGCGGGGGGGCGTTAGGTTCCGGAAATGAGCAGTTCTTC.

The chain combines TRBV5-1 with TRBJ2-1; the match to TRBD1 covers 7 bases. The germline CDR1 and CDR2 sequences are SGHRS and YFSETQ. V lost 4 bases, J lost 6 bases, and 4 bases stayed unmatched. The CDR3 is 13 residues long. CDR3 DNA sequence: TGCGCCAGCAGCCCGGGACAGTTCAATGAGCAGTTCTTC. Its translation: CASSPGQFNEQFF.

The chain has TRBV30 and TRBJ1-2; unclear D gene. The length of the CDR3 is 11 residues. Germline values: CDR1 GTSNPN, CDR2 SVGIG (reference sequence). With 8 bases removed from V and 10 bases from J, the gap between germline ends came to 17 bases. CDR3 in amino acids: CARGRGVDYTF. The CDR3 DNA follows: TGTGCCCGAGGACGGGGAGTGGACTACACCTTC.

The J gene is TRBJ2-7, the V gene TRBV7-6; no firm D call. Germline V CDR1 and CDR2: SGHVS, FNYEAQ. The V end lost 5 bases, the J end lost 3 bases, and 8 bases lay between the germline ends. This CDR3 has 12 residues. The CDR3 DNA follows: TGTGCCAGCAGCGATGACATCTACGAGCAGTACTTC. Translated, it gives CASSDDIYEQYF.

The V gene is TRBV11-3, the J gene TRBJ2-7; 11 nucleotides line up with TRBD2. Per the germline V gene, CDR1 is SGHNT and CDR2 is YENEEA. J lost 3 bases, V lost 5 bases, and 6 bases had no gene match. The CDR3 has 15 residues. The CDR3 sequence is CASSPLAGGHYEQYF. The DNA of the CDR3 is TGTGCCAGCAGCCCGCTAGCGGGGGGTCACTACGAGCAGTACTTC. The complete variable domain, with remaining parts taken from reference TRBV11-3 and TRBJ2-7, reads EAGVVQSPRYKIIEKKQPVAFWCNPISGHNTLYWYLQNLGQGPELLIRYENEEAVDDSQLPKDRFSAERLKGVDSTLKIQPAELGDSAVYLCASSPLAGGHYEQYFGPGTRLTVT.

The chain combines TRBV23-1 with TRBJ2-1; no reliable D call. TRBV23-1 is flagged as an ORF with uncertain function. V lost 4 bases and J 5 bases, leaving 12 bases between the germline ends. This CDR3 comprises 14 residues. CDR3 nucleotide sequence: TGCGCCAGCAGTCGTCTGCGTACTAACAATGAGCAGTTCTTC. As protein: CASSRLRTNNEQFF.

This clone was seen only a few times. The chain carries TRBV5-6 and TRBJ1-4; 10 bases map to TRBD1. Losses at the gene ends were 0 bases for V and 6 bases for J; bases not matched to a gene: 5. The CDR3 is 16 residues long. The germline V gene has CDR1 SGHDT and CDR2 YYEEEE. The CDR3, as DNA: TGTGCCAGCAGCTTGGGGTCGACAGGGGGCTATGAAAAACTGTTTTTT. Encoded protein: CASSLGSTGGYEKLFF.

The chain joins TRBV9 to TRBJ1-6, with 9 nucleotides matching TRBD1. V gave up 3 bases and J gave up 3 bases; unmatched junction bases: 1. Germline values: CDR1 SGDLS, CDR2 YYNGEE. The CDR3 length is 15 residues. This CDR3 is CASSADRGYNSPLHF. Here the CDR3 DNA reads TGTGCCAGCAGCGCGGACAGGGGCTATAATTCACCCCTCCACTTT.

The chain joins TRBV5-8 to TRBJ2-3; TRBD2 aligns across 9 bases. Germline-derived CDR1 and CDR2 are SGHTS and YDEGEE. Trimming cost V 3 bases and J 3 bases; bases outside gene matches: 8. This CDR3 is built from 16 residues. CDR3: CASSSGSLAGTDTQYF. CDR3 nucleotide sequence: TGTGCCAGCAGCTCAGGCAGCCTAGCGGGAACAGATACGCAGTATTTT.

CDR3 coding DNA: TGTGCCAGCAGCCTAGTAGCAGGGCCCCAACTCCTCTATGGCTACACCTTC. Translated, it gives CASSLVAGPQLLYGYTF. The gene calls are TRBV11-2 and TRBJ1-2; the D gene is possibly TRBD1 (5 bases). This CDR3 contains 17 residues. Germline V gene lookup returns CDR1 SGHAT and CDR2 FQNNGV. The V end lost 5 bases, the J end lost 4 bases, and 23 bases lay between the germline ends. Looking up the rest from reference TRBV11-2 and TRBJ1-2 gives the full variable domain: EAGVAQSPRYKIIEKRQSVAFWCNPISGHATLYWYQQILGQGPKLLIQFQNNGVVDDSQLPKDRFSAERLKGVDSTLKIQPAKLEDSAVYLCASSLVAGPQLLYGYTFGSGTRLTVV.

V is TRBV5-1 and J is TRBJ2-6; maybe TRBD2 (6 bases). V was shortened by 4 bases and J by 0 bases, with 11 bases between the two germline ends. Looked up from germline, CDR1 is SGHRS and CDR2 is YFSETQ. The CDR3 covers 16 residues. Written as DNA, the CDR3 is TGCGCCAGCAGCGCGGGACTCAGCTCTGGGGCCAACGTCCTGACTTTC. Amino acid sequence: CASSAGLSSGANVLTF.

The chain uses TRBV28 and TRBJ1-5; the D gene is possibly TRBD1 (6 bases). This CDR3 has 16 amino acids. From germline, CDR1 is MDHEN and CDR2 SYDVKM. Trimming cost V 2 bases and J 0 bases, with 11 bases left between them. CDR3 DNA sequence: TGTGCCAGCAGTTTACGGACAGCTTATAGCAATCAGCCCCAGCATTTT. This codes for CASSLRTAYSNQPQHF.

The rearrangement links TRBV18 to TRBJ2-5; 10 bases line up with TRBD2. J was trimmed by 5 bases and V by 1 base; bases with no gene match: 7. Germline V gives CDR1 KGHSH, CDR2 LQKENI. The CDR3 is 16 amino acids. The CDR3 is CASSPRLAGVGETQYF. The CDR3, as DNA: TGTGCCAGCTCACCACGGCTAGCGGGAGTAGGGGAGACCCAGTACTTC.

CDR3 nucleotide sequence: TGTGCCAGCAAAATGAATGGACTGTACCAAGAGACCCAGTACTTC. This translates into CASKMNGLYQETQYF. The gene calls are TRBV27 and TRBJ2-5, with D perhaps TRBD2 (5 bases). The CDR3 is 15 residues long. The V end lost 7 bases, the J end lost 0 bases, and 15 bases lay between the germline ends. Looked up from germline, CDR1 is MNHEY and CDR2 is SMNVEV (reference sequence).